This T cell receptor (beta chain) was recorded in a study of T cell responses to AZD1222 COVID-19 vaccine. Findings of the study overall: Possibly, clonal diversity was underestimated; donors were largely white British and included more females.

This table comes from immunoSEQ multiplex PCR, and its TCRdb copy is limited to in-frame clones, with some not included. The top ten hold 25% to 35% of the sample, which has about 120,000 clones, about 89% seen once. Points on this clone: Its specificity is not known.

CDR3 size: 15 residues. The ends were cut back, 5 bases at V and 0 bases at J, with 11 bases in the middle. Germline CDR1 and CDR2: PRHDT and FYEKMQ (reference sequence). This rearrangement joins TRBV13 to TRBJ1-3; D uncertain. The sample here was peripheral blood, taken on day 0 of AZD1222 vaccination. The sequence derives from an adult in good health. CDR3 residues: CASSGMTDSGNTIYF. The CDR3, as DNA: TGTGCCAGCAGCGGGATGACTGACTCTGGAAACACCATATATTTT. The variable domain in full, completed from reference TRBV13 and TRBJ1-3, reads AAGVIQSPRHLIKEKRETATLKCYPIPRHDTVYWYQQGPGQDPQFLISFYEKMQSDKGSIPDRFSAQQFSDYHSELNMSSLELGDSALYFCASSGMTDSGNTIYFGEGSWLTVV.